A single sample is the source of the 29 T cell receptor beta chains below, sequenced in a study of blood T cell repertoires in COVID-19. Some clones are missing from TCRdb's copy, which holds only in-frame ones; the method was immunoSEQ multiplex PCR. This sample yields tens of thousands of clones, of which about 75% are seen a single time; over 50% belongs to the top ten. Sequencing was performed on PBMCs or T cells enriched from blood (not recorded which). The receptors were gathered from a woman aged 60-75 years who had been exposed to COVID-19.

This clone was counted between two and nine times. This sequence joins TRBV6-2 or TRBV6-3 and TRBJ2-1, with TRBD2 matching over 7 bases. The V segment lost 5 bases and the J segment 10 bases; nucleotides outside the gene matches: 8. The CDR3 consists of 13 residues. From germline, CDR1 is MNHEY and CDR2 SVGEGT. In DNA form, the CDR3 reads TGTGCCAGCAGTGGCTATAGCGGGCGGGAGCAGTTCTTC. Its protein is CASSGYSGREQFF.

This chain uses TRBV19 with TRBJ2-5; the match to TRBD2 covers 7 bases. From germline, CDR1 is LNHDA and CDR2 SQIVND (reference sequence). This CDR3 has 15 amino acids. Losses at the gene ends were 5 bases for V and 5 bases for J; bases not matched to a gene: 11. Here the CDR3 reads CASSPTRTRAETQYF. CDR3 bases: TGTGCCAGTAGTCCGACCCGGACTAGAGCCGAGACCCAGTACTTC.

The rearrangement uses TRBV27 and TRBJ2-5; 11 positions agree with TRBD2. With 6 bases clipped from V and 4 bases from J, the junction kept 19 bases outside the gene matches. Per germline, CDR1 MNHEY and CDR2 SMNVEV (reference sequence). The CDR3 is 19 residues long. Written as DNA, the CDR3 is TGTGCCAGCAGAGGGTTGTTTTCAACTAGCGGGAGTCTCAGAGAGACCCAGTACTTC. It translates to CASRGLFSTSGSLRETQYF.

On this clone: This clone may be a read error of a much larger clone one base away. V and J are TRBV7-9 and TRBJ2-2; D is undetermined. Germline CDR1 and CDR2: SEHNR and FQNEAQ (reference sequence). The CDR3 contains 11 residues. Trimming left V 5 bases short and J 6 bases short, with 4 bases between. Here the CDR3 DNA reads TGTGCCAGCAGCCAATCCGGGGAGCTGTTTTTT. Amino acids: CASSQSGELFF.

The V call is TRBV10-2, the J call TRBJ1-1, with a weak D call TRBD1 (5 bases). Germline-derived CDR1 and CDR2 are WSHSY and SAAADI. V was pared by 8 bases and J by 9 bases, with 22 bases between. This CDR3 comprises 14 residues. This CDR3 reads CASVAGGGEDKAFF. DNA for the CDR3: TGCGCCAGCGTAGCGGGTGGAGGGGAGGATAAAGCTTTCTTT.

The CDR3 DNA reads as TGTGCCAGCAGCTTGGCCAATCGGGGTGGCTACACCTTC. Amino acid sequence: CASSLANRGGYTF. The rearrangement joins TRBV5-4 to TRBJ1-2, with D hard to call. CDR3 size: 13 residues. CDR1 is SGHNT and CDR2 is YYREEE in the germline V gene (reference sequence). Trimming shortened V by 0 bases and J by 7 bases, and 10 bases separated the two germline ends.

J is TRBJ2-2 and V is TRBV5-6; TRBD2 matches at 12 bases. Germline CDR1 and CDR2: SGHDT and YYEEEE. The CDR3 is 19 residues long. Trimming cost V 2 bases and J 4 bases; bases outside gene matches: 12. The CDR3 is CASSFLTSGGKRRTGELFF. The CDR3 DNA reads TGTGCCAGCAGCTTCCTGACTAGCGGGGGAAAACGGCGCACCGGGGAGCTGTTTTTT.

V is TRBV18 and J is TRBJ1-3; D uncertain. Germline V gives CDR1 KGHSH, CDR2 LQKENI. The CDR3 length is 15 residues. V lost 6 bases and J lost 0, with 12 bases in between. The DNA of the CDR3 is TGTGCCAGCTCGCCGACGGGTAGCTCTGGAAACACCATATATTTT. It translates to CASSPTGSSGNTIYF.

The chain uses TRBV6-6 and TRBJ1-1; D may be TRBD1 (6 bases). The ends were cut back, 6 bases at V and 11 bases at J, with 16 bases in the middle. This CDR3 has 12 residues. The germline CDR1 and CDR2 sequences are MNHNY and SVGAGI (reference sequence). DNA for the CDR3: TGTGCCAGCAGGGACCATACAGGGATTGCTTTCTTT. This translates into CASRDHTGIAFF.

This clone has a single count. The gene calls are TRBV5-1 and TRBJ1-2; perhaps TRBD1 as D (5 bases). This CDR3 has 15 amino acids. The V and J ends lost 0 bases and 2 bases respectively, with 11 bases between them. Germline CDR1 and CDR2: SGHRS and YFSETQ. The CDR3 sequence: CASSLGGIHNYGYTF. DNA of the CDR3: TGCGCCAGCAGCTTGGGGGGCATTCACAACTATGGCTACACCTTC.

The rearrangement uses TRBV30 and TRBJ1-3; D is unresolved. CDR1 GTSNPN and CDR2 SVGIG come from the germline V gene (reference sequence). Trimming left V 3 bases short and J 4 bases short, with 13 bases between. The CDR3 totals 14 residues. CDR3 DNA: TGTGCCTGGAGCCCGCGGGGATCCGGAAACACCATATATTTT. As protein: CAWSPRGSGNTIYF. Supplemented by reference TRBV30 and TRBJ1-3, the full variable domain reads SQTIHQWPATLVQPVGSPLSLECTVEGTSNPNLYWYRQAAGRGLQLLFYSVGIGQISSEVPQNLSASRPQDRQFILSSKKLLLSDSGFYLCAWSPRGSGNTIYFGEGSWLTVV.

The CDR3, as DNA: TGTGCCAGCAGCGAGGGGGAACAGCGCAATCAGCCCCAGCATTTT. This sequence encodes CASSEGEQRNQPQHF. The V gene is TRBV9, the J gene TRBJ1-5; the D gene is possibly TRBD1 (6 bases). CDR3 size: 15 residues. V lost 3 bases to trimming and J lost 2 bases, with 12 bases between them. Germline-derived CDR1 and CDR2 are SGDLS and YYNGEE.

The chain is built from TRBV3-1 (or the pseudogene TRBV3-2) and TRBJ1-2, with D tentatively TRBD1 (6 bases). Trimming removed 6 bases at V and 6 bases at J, with 14 bases between. Germline V lookup: CDR1 LGHDT, CDR2 YNNKEL (reference sequence). The CDR3 runs 13 residues. The CDR3 region is CASRRTVLDGYTF. The DNA for the CDR3 is TGTGCCAGCAGGCGGACAGTTTTAGATGGCTACACCTTC.

The V call is TRBV4-1, the J call TRBJ1-4; TRBD1 aligns across 7 bases. CDR1 and CDR2 (germline): MGHRA, YSYEKL. V lost 3 bases and J lost 8; bases outside the gene matches: 6. The CDR3 is made up of 14 amino acids. The CDR3 loop reads CASSHVTGREKLFF. CDR3 nucleotide sequence: TGCGCCAGCAGCCACGTGACAGGGAGGGAAAAACTGTTTTTT.

The gene calls are TRBV9 and TRBJ2-1; D remains ambiguous. Per germline, CDR1 SGDLS and CDR2 YYNGEE. The CDR3 totals 18 residues. V lost 4 bases and J 6 bases, leaving 26 bases between the germline ends. The CDR3 region is CASSPRIRLQGFPNEQFF. The CDR3 DNA reads TGTGCCAGCAGCCCCCGGATTAGACTCCAAGGTTTTCCCAATGAGCAGTTCTTC.

V is TRBV7-9 and J is TRBJ1-5; weak D call: TRBD1 (6 bases). This CDR3 has 15 amino acids. The V gene's germline CDR1 is SEHNR and CDR2 FQNEAQ (reference sequence). Trimming cost V 1 base and J 7 bases, with 14 bases left between them. The CDR3 here is CASSLGGTPHQPQHF. The CDR3 region has the DNA TGTGCCAGCAGCTTAGGGGGGACACCCCACCAGCCCCAGCATTTT. The full variable domain, completed using reference TRBV7-9 and TRBJ1-5, is DTGVSQNPRHKITKRGQNVTFRCDPISEHNRLYWYRQTLGQGPEFLTYFQNEAQLEKSRLLSDRFSAERPKGSFSTLEIQRTEQGDSAMYLCASSLGGTPHQPQHFGDGTRLSIL.

This chain connects TRBV30 to TRBJ1-6, with 7 nucleotides matching TRBD1. Germline CDR1 and CDR2: GTSNPN and SVGIG (reference sequence). The CDR3 sequence is 12 residues long. The V gene end was trimmed by 5 bases and the J gene end by 10 bases; junction bases not matched to a gene: 5. In DNA form, the CDR3 reads TGTGCCTGGGACAGGGCGAAATCACCCCTCCACTTT. Its translation: CAWDRAKSPLHF.

This sequence joins TRBV7-9 and TRBJ2-3, with TRBD1 matching 10 bases. Germline V gene lookup returns CDR1 SEHNR and CDR2 FQNEAQ (reference sequence). The CDR3 is 16 residues long. V dropped 6 bases and J dropped 3; count of bases not matched to a gene: 9. The CDR3 protein is CASRKGSGQGTDTQYF. In DNA form, the CDR3 reads TGTGCCAGCAGGAAAGGGTCGGGACAGGGGACAGATACGCAGTATTTT.

The rearrangement links TRBV30 to TRBJ1-4, with D possibly TRBD1 on 5 matching bases. The CDR3 contains 12 residues. The germline CDR1 and CDR2 sequences are GTSNPN and SVGIG (reference sequence). The germline V and J ends were trimmed by 4 bases and 3 bases, with 6 bases remaining between them. This chain's CDR3 is CAWMGPNEKLFF. In DNA form, the CDR3 reads TGTGCCTGGATGGGGCCTAATGAAAAACTGTTTTTT.

The table lists this clone with a count of one. The genes are TRBV7-6 and TRBJ2-7, with 8 bases that match TRBD1. V gave up 3 bases and J gave up 1 base; unmatched junction bases: 5. The CDR3 covers 15 residues. Germline V gene data show CDR1 as SGHVS and CDR2 as FNYEAQ. The CDR3 sequence is CASSFRGRSSYEQYF. In nucleotides, the CDR3 is TGTGCCAGCAGCTTCAGGGGGCGGTCGTCCTACGAGCAGTACTTC.

This chain connects TRBV19 to TRBJ2-1; tentative D call: TRBD2 (5 bases). This CDR3 contains 14 residues. Germline V gives CDR1 LNHDA, CDR2 SQIVND (reference sequence). Trimming left V 7 bases short and J 2 bases short, with 12 bases between. Here the CDR3 reads CASTPPGTYNEQFF. The CDR3, as DNA: TGTGCCAGTACCCCACCCGGGACCTACAATGAGCAGTTCTTC.

V and J are TRBV5-4 and TRBJ1-6; D remains ambiguous. Germline-derived CDR1 and CDR2 are SGHNT and YYREEE (reference sequence). V was cut by 0 bases and J by 9 bases, with 10 bases left in between. The CDR3 extends over 14 amino acids. Here the CDR3 DNA reads TGTGCCAGCAGCTTGGATGGGCGCGTTTCACCCCTCCACTTT. It codes for CASSLDGRVSPLHF.

This chain joins TRBV6-5 and TRBJ2-7; TRBD2 matches 15 bases. V dropped 4 bases and J dropped 9; count of bases not matched to a gene: 10. Germline CDR1 is MNHEY and CDR2 is SVGAGI. The CDR3 contains 16 residues. The CDR3 spells CASSSTGLAGGQTQYF. Here the CDR3 DNA reads TGTGCCAGCAGTTCAACAGGACTAGCGGGAGGGCAGACGCAGTACTTC.

This rearrangement joins TRBV2 to TRBJ1-1, with D perhaps TRBD1 (5 bases). The CDR3 has 12 residues. Germline V gives CDR1 SNHLY, CDR2 FYNNEI. V dropped 6 bases and J dropped 1 base, with 6 bases sitting between them. The CDR3 is CASRGENTEAFF. The CDR3 DNA follows: TGTGCCAGCAGAGGGGAGAACACTGAAGCTTTCTTT.

The chain is built from TRBV29-1 and TRBJ1-2, with D possibly matching TRBD1 (6 bases). The CDR3 contains 11 residues. Trimming shortened V by 7 bases and J by 7 bases, and 13 bases separated the two germline ends. CDR1 and CDR2 from the germline V gene are SQVTM and ANQGSEA. In DNA form, the CDR3 reads TGCAGCGCCGGGGACATTGGTGGCTACACCTTC. Translated: CSAGDIGGYTF. Full variable domain (missing parts from reference TRBV29-1 and TRBJ1-2): SAVISQKPSRDICQRGTSLTIQCQVDSQVTMMFWYRQQPGQSLTLIATANQGSEATYESGFVIDKFPISRPNLTFSTLTVSNMSPEDSSIYLCSAGDIGGYTFGSGTRLTVV.

V and J are TRBV28 and TRBJ1-5; no definite D call. Trimming left V 2 bases short and J 0 bases short, with 14 bases between. The CDR3 is made up of 17 amino acids. Per the germline V gene, CDR1 is MDHEN and CDR2 is SYDVKM. As DNA, the CDR3 is TGTGCCAGCAGTTTAGAGGCAGTAGCATATAGCAATCAGCCCCAGCATTTT. It translates to CASSLEAVAYSNQPQHF.

The chain employs TRBV5-4 and TRBJ2-7, with D possibly matching TRBD1 (6 bases). V dropped 2 bases and J dropped 0 bases, with 15 bases sitting between them. CDR1 is SGHNT, CDR2 YYREEE, per germline (reference sequence). CDR3 length equals 16 residues. CDR3 region: CASSFFAAGDSYEQYF. CDR3 DNA sequence: TGTGCCAGCAGCTTTTTTGCGGCAGGGGACTCCTACGAGCAGTACTTC.

V is TRBV5-4 and J is TRBJ1-6, with 9 bases matching TRBD1. CDR3 length: 16 residues. J was trimmed by 6 bases and V by 5 bases; bases with no gene match: 9. Germline V gives CDR1 SGHNT, CDR2 YYREEE (reference sequence). The CDR3 region is CASSPDPGQGNSPLHF. CDR3 nucleotides: TGTGCCAGCAGTCCTGACCCGGGACAGGGTAATTCACCCCTCCACTTT.

The rearrangement links TRBV6-5 to TRBJ1-6; D is perhaps TRBD1 (5 bases). Germline CDR1 MNHEY, CDR2 SVGAGI. The CDR3 consists of 15 residues. V was pared by 5 bases and J by 1 base, with 9 bases between. The CDR3 loop is CASSMAGSYNSPLHF. Written as DNA, the CDR3 is TGTGCCAGCAGTATGGCAGGGTCCTATAATTCACCCCTCCACTTT.